These 26 T cell receptor beta chains share one sample of origin, sequenced in a study of blood T cell repertoires in COVID-19 (dated by TCRdb to about 2020). Receptor libraries were prepared by the immunoSEQ multiplex PCR assay. TCRdb stores this immuneACCESS table with in-frame sequences only. Part of the clones is absent; in the studies checked, under half of the shortfall reflects unresolved V genes, and no reason is known for the rest. This sample holds around 140,000 clones; about 90% were observed only once. The ten largest make up 10% of the sample. The specimen was peripheral blood. Source of these receptors: a man aged 55 to 69 with active or convalescent COVID-19.

This clone turned up a few times. The gene calls are TRBV30 and TRBJ1-5, with 9 positions matching TRBD1. CDR3 size: 14 residues. The V gene end was trimmed by 5 bases and the J gene end by 4 bases; junction bases not matched to a gene: 6. Germline V gives CDR1 GTSNPN, CDR2 SVGIG (reference sequence). CDR3 nucleotides: TGTGCCTGGTCCGGGACAGGGACGAATCAGCCCCAGCATTTT. Its protein product is CAWSGTGTNQPQHF.

Here the CDR3 reads CASSPVLGDTIYF. The CDR3 bases are TGTGCCAGCAGCCCGGTTTTAGGGGACACCATATATTTT. The rearrangement joins TRBV7-9 to TRBJ1-3; D might be TRBD1 (5 bases). V gave up 5 bases and J gave up 8 bases, with 13 bases separating them. Per germline, CDR1 SEHNR and CDR2 FQNEAQ (reference sequence). The CDR3 runs 13 residues.

The V gene is TRBV7-9, the J gene TRBJ1-1; D gene ambiguous. The CDR3 is 17 residues long. Germline-derived CDR1 and CDR2 are SEHNR and FQNEAQ (reference sequence). The V end lost 1 base, the J end lost 0 bases, and 15 bases lay between the germline ends. CDR3 residues: CASSLVPLTRVNTEAFF. Written as DNA, the CDR3 is TGTGCCAGCAGCTTAGTACCTTTAACTCGGGTGAACACTGAAGCTTTCTTT.

This clone was detected only once. This chain joins TRBV27 and TRBJ2-7; TRBD2 agrees at 12 bases. V was pared by 7 bases and J by 0 bases, with 1 base of the junction left unmatched. The CDR3 consists of 14 residues. Germline CDR1 is MNHEY and CDR2 is SMNVEV (reference sequence). The CDR3 protein is CASTTSGSSYEQYF. DNA for the CDR3: TGTGCCAGCACGACTAGCGGGAGCTCCTACGAGCAGTACTTC.

The chain combines TRBV7-2 with TRBJ2-3; the match to TRBD2 covers 9 bases. The germline CDR1 and CDR2 sequences are SGHTA and FQGNSA. The CDR3 extends over 17 amino acids. After removal of 3 bases from V and 0 bases from J, the junction contained 7 bases not matched to a gene. CDR3 nucleotide sequence: TGTGCCAGCAGCTTTCAAGGGGCGGGAGGGAGCACAGATACGCAGTATTTT. Its protein product is CASSFQGAGGSTDTQYF.

This sequence joins TRBV6-5 and TRBJ2-7; 7 bases align to TRBD1. The CDR3 length is 14 residues. V lost 5 bases to trimming and J lost 4 bases; unmatched junction nucleotides: 8. Germline loops: CDR1 MNHEY, CDR2 SVGAGI. CDR3 bases: TGTGCCAGCAGTACGGGACAGATCCTTTACGAGCAGTACTTC. Its protein product is CASSTGQILYEQYF.

This chain links TRBV24-1 with TRBJ1-1, with TRBD1 as a possible D gene (5 bases). The CDR3 sequence is 15 residues long. V was shortened by 4 bases and J by 0 bases, with 11 bases between the two germline ends. Looked up from germline, CDR1 is KGHDR and CDR2 is SFDVKD. DNA for the CDR3: TGTGCCACCAGTGACTCCGGACAACTGAACACTGAAGCTTTCTTT. Protein sequence: CATSDSGQLNTEAFF.

This clone appeared once. The chain recombines TRBV2 with TRBJ1-6, with D unresolved. Trimming cost V 4 bases and J 0 bases, with 16 bases left between them. Germline values: CDR1 SNHLY, CDR2 FYNNEI. CDR3 length: 18 residues. CDR3 residues: CASSGRYKESSYNSPLHF. Here the CDR3 DNA reads TGTGCCAGCAGTGGGCGGTATAAAGAAAGCTCCTATAATTCACCCCTCCACTTT.

The rearrangement joins TRBV2 to TRBJ1-2; 7 bases are a match to TRBD1. The CDR3 runs 13 residues. With V trimmed by 5 bases and J by 2 bases, 2 bases remained unmatched. CDR1 SNHLY and CDR2 FYNNEI come from the germline V gene. CDR3 loop: CASSLDRNYGYTF. For the CDR3, the DNA is TGTGCCAGCAGTTTGGACAGGAACTATGGCTACACCTTC.

This chain uses TRBV24-1 with TRBJ1-1, with TRBD1 identical over 8 bases. The CDR3 runs 14 residues. V was clipped by 4 bases and J by 1 base; unmatched bases: 1. Germline V gene data show CDR1 as KGHDR and CDR2 as SFDVKD. CDR3 sequence reads: CATSDGQGNTEAFF. The CDR3 nucleotides are TGTGCCACCAGTGACGGACAGGGGAACACTGAAGCTTTCTTT.

V gene TRBV5-1 combines with J gene TRBJ2-5, with 8 nucleotides matching TRBD1. The CDR3 has 14 amino acids. Germline CDR1 reads SGHRS; CDR2 reads YFSETQ. The J segment lost 2 bases and the V segment lost 4 bases, leaving 4 bases of the junction unmatched. The CDR3 sequence is CASSPRTGQETQYF. In nucleotides, the CDR3 is TGCGCCAGCAGCCCGAGGACAGGGCAAGAGACCCAGTACTTC.

This chain connects TRBV14 to TRBJ2-1, with 10 bases aligning to TRBD2. Trimming removed 4 bases from V and 10 bases from J; junction bases left unmatched: 10. CDR1 SGHDN and CDR2 FVKESK come from the germline V gene. The CDR3 length is 15 residues. CDR3 DNA: TGTGCCAGCAGCCGAGCGGGAGGGCCGGGTCGAGAGCAGTTCTTC. Translated, it gives CASSRAGGPGREQFF.

The chain recombines TRBV3-1 (or the pseudogene TRBV3-2) with TRBJ1-1; D uncertain. Trimming took 2 bases from V and 11 from J, leaving 18 bases between them. The length of the CDR3 is 14 residues. The V gene's germline CDR1 is LGHDT and CDR2 YNNKEL (reference sequence). The CDR3, as DNA: TGTGCCAGCAGCCAAATGGGTACCGCTGTGAGGGCTTTCTTT. This sequence encodes CASSQMGTAVRAFF.

The genes are TRBV5-1 and TRBJ2-7; perhaps TRBD1 as D (5 bases). CDR3 size: 16 residues. The germline CDR1 and CDR2 sequences are SGHRS and YFSETQ. The V end was cut by 0 bases, the J end by 6 bases, with 19 bases between. The CDR3 loop is CASSLAHSPGRIEQYF. The CDR3, as DNA: TGCGCCAGCAGCTTGGCCCATTCGCCAGGGCGGATCGAGCAGTACTTC.

The chain employs TRBV6-2 or TRBV6-3 and TRBJ2-5; the match to TRBD2 covers 11 bases. This CDR3 is 17 amino acids long. Trimming removed 4 bases from V and 5 bases from J; junction bases left unmatched: 12. Germline loops: CDR1 MNHEY, CDR2 SVGEGT. The CDR3 loop reads CASSWGLAAPSGETQYF. The CDR3 DNA follows: TGTGCCAGCAGTTGGGGACTAGCGGCCCCCTCGGGGGAGACCCAGTACTTC.

This sequence joins TRBV27 and TRBJ1-2, with 8 bases aligning to TRBD1. V gave up 5 bases and J gave up 6 bases; unmatched junction bases: 11. The CDR3 totals 15 residues. CDR1 and CDR2 from the germline V gene are MNHEY and SMNVEV (reference sequence). The CDR3 loop reads CASSASWTGRNGYTF. The CDR3, as DNA: TGTGCCAGCAGTGCATCCTGGACAGGGCGGAATGGCTACACCTTC.

The chain couples TRBV3-1 (or the pseudogene TRBV3-2) to TRBJ2-3; 8 bases are a match to TRBD2. This CDR3 comprises 17 residues. Germline-derived CDR1 and CDR2 are LGHDT and YNNKEL (reference sequence). V was pared by 4 bases and J by 3 bases, with 12 bases of the junction left unmatched. The CDR3 is CASSPGLASTWTDTQYF. CDR3 nucleotide sequence: TGTGCCAGCAGCCCCGGACTAGCCTCCACTTGGACAGATACGCAGTATTTT.

The V gene is TRBV6-1, the J gene TRBJ1-5, with no clear D. Per the germline V gene, CDR1 is MNHNS and CDR2 is SASEGT. The CDR3 spans 14 residues. Trimming stripped 1 base from V and 0 bases from J, with 4 bases between. The CDR3 loop reads CASSEVGSNQPQHF. CDR3 nucleotide sequence: TGTGCCAGCAGTGAAGTCGGTAGCAATCAGCCCCAGCATTTT.

V is TRBV7-9 and J is TRBJ1-2, with unresolved D. Germline CDR1 is SEHNR and CDR2 is FQNEAQ (reference sequence). The V end was cut by 5 bases, the J end by 7 bases, with 14 bases between. The CDR3 runs to 13 residues. The CDR3 nucleotides are TGTGCCAGCAGCACGGGCCGGGGTACTGGCTACACCTTC. Translated: CASSTGRGTGYTF.

The chain uses TRBV5-4 and TRBJ2-7, with 10 bases lining up with TRBD1. Germline V gene data show CDR1 as SGHNT and CDR2 as YYREEE (reference sequence). This CDR3 has 14 residues. V trimming: 5 bases; J trimming: 4 bases; junction bases outside the gene matches: 6. Here the CDR3 reads CASRIDRGRYEQYF. CDR3 coding DNA: TGTGCCAGCAGAATTGACAGGGGGCGATACGAGCAGTACTTC.

V and J are TRBV29-1 and TRBJ2-7; 9 bases line up with TRBD1. The V gene's germline CDR1 is SQVTM and CDR2 ANQGSEA. The CDR3 consists of 16 residues. The V and J ends lost 5 bases and 2 bases, in that order; junction bases with no gene match: 13. Here the CDR3 DNA reads TGCAGCGTTTACCATCCCGGGACAGGGAAAACCTACGAGCAGTACTTC. Protein product: CSVYHPGTGKTYEQYF.

The chain joins TRBV28 to TRBJ2-7, with 9 bases matching TRBD1. CDR1 and CDR2 (germline): MDHEN, SYDVKM. V lost 8 bases, J lost 1 base, and 12 bases stayed unmatched. The CDR3 loop spans 16 amino acids. The CDR3 protein is CASHNSGQGSSYEQYF. CDR3 nucleotide sequence: TGTGCCAGCCACAACTCGGGACAGGGTTCTTCCTACGAGCAGTACTTC.

The V and J genes are TRBV28 and TRBJ1-2; perhaps TRBD1 as D (5 bases). Germline V gene sequence: CDR1 MDHEN, CDR2 SYDVKM. V was clipped by 5 bases and J by 8 bases, with 15 bases between them. This CDR3 has 13 residues. The DNA for the CDR3 is TGTGCCAGCAGTCGGCGGGGGAGTCGGGGCTACACCTTC. This sequence encodes CASSRRGSRGYTF.

The chain joins TRBV19 to TRBJ1-2; 9 nucleotides align to TRBD1. V gave up 5 bases and J gave up 6 bases; unmatched junction bases: 7. The CDR3 is 14 amino acids. Germline V CDR1 and CDR2: LNHDA, SQIVND (reference sequence). The CDR3 nucleotides are TGTGCCAGTAGTTCCGGACAGGGGACCAATGGCTACACCTTC. This encodes CASSSGQGTNGYTF.

V gene TRBV24-1 combines with J gene TRBJ2-7; 8 bases align to TRBD1. Unmatched junction bases numbered 1, after V lost 2 bases and J lost 2 bases. The length of the CDR3 is 14 residues. Germline lookup yields CDR1 KGHDR and CDR2 SFDVKD. The CDR3 here is CATSDSDRAYEQYF. The CDR3 coding sequence is TGTGCCACCAGTGATTCGGACAGGGCCTACGAGCAGTACTTC.

The chain combines TRBV11-2 with TRBJ2-6, with D tentatively TRBD2 (5 bases). This CDR3 is 17 amino acids long. V was trimmed by 5 bases and J by 2 bases, leaving 16 bases between them. Looked up from germline, CDR1 is SGHAT and CDR2 is FQNNGV. For the CDR3, the DNA is TGTGCCAGCAGCAACCTGGTTAGCGAGACTGGGGCCAACGTCCTGACTTTC. Translated, it gives CASSNLVSETGANVLTF.